The following is a T cell receptor beta chain sequence with its context. No antigen is known for it. Produced via immunoSEQ multiplex PCR; TCRdb's table is partial and in-frame only. The sample consists of under 110,000 clones, more than 75% of them appearing once. Enrolled patients, whose metastatic non-small-cell lung cancer was chemo-refractory, received focal radiation plus CTLA-4 blockade with ipilimumab. This entry comes from a study of radiotherapy plus CTLA-4 blockade in lung cancer. Across the whole study: Disease control was achieved by about 34% of patients, and objective responses by 18%.

CDR1 is SGHTA and CDR2 is FQGTGA in the germline V gene. The V gene lost 6 bases and the J gene lost 4 bases, with 17 bases spanning the gap. This CDR3 region has 15 residues. Study results and caveats: Researchers report tumor-derived TCR clones expanding in blood after radiotherapy plus ipilimumab. Reportedly, early blood T cell clone dynamics best predicted response, with interferon-beta.

The V and J genes are TRBV7-3 and TRBJ2-3, with D tentatively TRBD1 (6 bases). The sequencing here drew on peripheral blood, taken from a patient treated with radiotherapy plus ipilimumab. This TCR was sampled from a human donor with non-small cell lung cancer that progressed on radiotherapy plus ipilimumab. Some clones in this sample may be carry-over from other donors' samples. For the CDR3, the DNA is TGTGCCAGCAGACCTACAGGGTTTGGTGCAGATACGCAGTATTTT. It specifies CASRPTGFGADTQYF.